The 30 T cell receptor beta chains below were found in one sample sequenced in a study of OX40 agonist ivuxolimab in advanced cancers. TCRdb's table, derived via immunoSEQ multiplex PCR, lists solely in-frame clones and lacks some. Among over 55,000 clones listed, around 84% were seen once. The sample here was CD4+ or CD8+ T cells sorted from blood, taken in a trial of the OX40 agonist ivuxolimab. Source of these receptors: an adult with an advanced solid tumor such as melanoma, head and neck, liver or kidney cancer.

The rearrangement joins TRBV6-6 to TRBJ2-3, with TRBD2 matching over 12 bases. Per germline, CDR1 MNHNY and CDR2 SVGAGI (reference sequence). The CDR3 sequence is 15 residues long. V lost 4 bases and J lost 8; bases outside the gene matches: 7. In DNA, the CDR3 is TGTGCCAGCAGTTCCAACCTAGCGGGGGGGGGTACGCAGTATTTT. Translating it yields CASSSNLAGGGTQYF.

The rearrangement uses TRBV5-1 and TRBJ2-7; 7 nucleotides agree with TRBD1. Unmatched junction bases numbered 6, after V lost 3 bases and J lost 0 bases. The CDR3 covers 15 residues. Germline V gene sequence: CDR1 SGHRS, CDR2 YFSETQ. CDR3 loop: CASSSTGQNSYEQYF. The DNA of the CDR3 is TGCGCCAGCAGCTCGACGGGACAGAACTCCTACGAGCAGTACTTC.

The chain links TRBV5-4 to TRBJ1-1; D gene uncertain. V gave up 7 bases and J gave up 7 bases, with 20 bases separating them. Germline V gene sequence: CDR1 SGHNT, CDR2 YYREEE (reference sequence). The CDR3 spans 14 residues. CDR3 in DNA: TGTGCCAGCTATTCGGCGAAAGCAGGAAATGAAGCTTTCTTT. Protein product: CASYSAKAGNEAFF.

The chain carries TRBV5-1 and TRBJ2-3; no definite D call. The germline gives CDR1 SGHRS, CDR2 YFSETQ. V gave up 2 bases and J gave up 4 bases, with 14 bases separating them. The CDR3 is made up of 15 amino acids. CDR3 sequence (DNA): TGCGCCAGCAGCTTATCTTTAAATTCCGCAGATACGCAGTATTTT. Translated, it gives CASSLSLNSADTQYF.

The rearrangement uses TRBV11-1 and TRBJ2-3; weak D call: TRBD2 (5 bases). This CDR3 comprises 16 residues. Trimming pared 5 bases from V and 0 bases from J, leaving 15 bases between. Germline CDR1 is SGHAT and CDR2 is FQDESV (reference sequence). The DNA for the CDR3 is TGTGCCAGCAGCCCCCTAGCCGGGGTAAGCACAGATACGCAGTATTTT. Protein product: CASSPLAGVSTDTQYF.

This chain uses TRBV7-9 with TRBJ2-1; 7 nucleotides line up with TRBD2. Germline lookup yields CDR1 SEHNR and CDR2 FQNEAQ (reference sequence). V lost 4 bases and J lost 7; bases outside the gene matches: 16. This CDR3 is built from 17 residues. CDR3: CASSSVQPGLVLNEQFF. The CDR3 DNA is TGTGCCAGCAGCTCCGTACAACCAGGACTAGTACTGAATGAGCAGTTCTTC.

This chain links TRBV7-6 with TRBJ2-7; D may be TRBD1 (5 bases). Germline-derived CDR1 and CDR2 are SGHVS and FNYEAQ. The CDR3 contains 15 residues. The ends were cut back, 3 bases at V and 2 bases at J, with 14 bases in the middle. The DNA for the CDR3 is TGTGCCAGCAGCTTGGGGCAGGACAAAACCTACGAGCAGTACTTC. Amino acids: CASSLGQDKTYEQYF.

This clone was recorded a few times. This chain joins TRBV6-1 and TRBJ1-5, with D uncertain. V dropped 7 bases and J dropped 2 bases, with 9 bases sitting between them. This CDR3 has 13 residues. Germline loops: CDR1 MNHNS, CDR2 SASEGT. For the CDR3, the DNA is TGTGCCAGCACTTGGGTCGGCAATCAGCCCCAGCATTTT. Amino acids: CASTWVGNQPQHF.

The chain is built from TRBV7-9 and TRBJ1-1, with 9 bases fitting TRBD1. The CDR3 runs 15 residues. Trimming removed 5 bases from V and 4 bases from J; junction bases left unmatched: 8. Germline V gene sequence: CDR1 SEHNR, CDR2 FQNEAQ (reference sequence). The CDR3 region has the DNA TGTGCCAGCAGCGTTCAGGGACAGGGTAGCACTGAAGCTTTCTTT. Encoded protein: CASSVQGQGSTEAFF.

The CDR3 is CASSPLSGGAFNEQFF. The CDR3, as DNA: TGTGCCAGCTCACCACTTAGCGGGGGGGCCTTCAATGAGCAGTTCTTC. The chain links TRBV18 to TRBJ2-1, with 11 bases lining up with TRBD2. The CDR3 loop spans 16 amino acids. Trimming at V came to 1 base and at J to 6 bases, leaving 5 bases not matched to a gene. Germline lookup yields CDR1 KGHSH and CDR2 LQKENI.

This sequence joins TRBV12-5 and TRBJ2-3; TRBD1 is a possible D gene (6 bases). The CDR3 contains 12 residues. V lost 7 bases and J 5 bases, leaving 10 bases between the germline ends. CDR1 and CDR2 from the germline V gene are LGHNT and FRNRAP. CDR3 loop: CASAQGGDTQYF. The CDR3 DNA is TGTGCTAGTGCCCAAGGGGGAGATACGCAGTATTTT.

V usage is TRBV5-1 and J usage is TRBJ1-3, with D possibly matching TRBD1 (5 bases). V lost 0 bases to trimming and J lost 2 bases, with 12 bases between them. CDR3 size: 16 residues. Germline CDR1 reads SGHRS; CDR2 reads YFSETQ. The CDR3 DNA is TGCGCCAGCAGCTTGGGGGGCGGGGGAACTGGAAACACCATATATTTT. Translation gives CASSLGGGGTGNTIYF.

V gene TRBV7-2 combines with J gene TRBJ2-5; D is perhaps TRBD2 (6 bases). The V end lost 5 bases, the J end lost 6 bases, and 16 bases lay between the germline ends. CDR1 and CDR2 from the germline V gene are SGHTA and FQGNSA. This CDR3 comprises 14 residues. CDR3 DNA: TGTGCCAGCAGCGCATCCGGGACTCAGAAGACCCAGTACTTC. Translating gives CASSASGTQKTQYF.

The chain couples TRBV7-8 to TRBJ1-1; the D gene is possibly TRBD1 (6 bases). With 5 bases removed from V and 11 bases from J, the gap between germline ends came to 12 bases. The CDR3 sequence is 11 residues long. Looked up from germline, CDR1 is SGHVS and CDR2 is FQNEAQ. CDR3 bases: TGTGCCAGCAGCCCAGGGGAGATGGCTTTCTTT. Protein product: CASSPGEMAFF. The variable domain in full, with the rest retrieved from reference TRBV7-8 and TRBJ1-1, is GAGVSQSPRYKVAKRGQDVALRCDPISGHVSLFWYQQALGQGPEFLTYFQNEAQLDKSGLPSDRFFAERPEGSVSTLKIQRTQQEDSAVYLCASSPGEMAFFGQGTRLTVV.

The J gene is TRBJ2-7, the V gene TRBV11-3, with D perhaps matching TRBD1 (6 bases). Trimming shortened V by 1 base and J by 4 bases, and 11 bases separated the two germline ends. The germline CDR1 and CDR2 sequences are SGHNT and YENEEA. This CDR3 is built from 14 residues. The CDR3 reads CASSLVSGDYEQYF. The CDR3 DNA reads TGTGCCAGCAGCTTAGTGTCAGGGGATTACGAGCAGTACTTC.

The chain recombines TRBV6-1 with TRBJ1-5; D not certain. V gave up 6 bases and J gave up 5 bases, with 8 bases separating them. The germline gives CDR1 MNHNS, CDR2 SASEGT. There are 12 residues in the CDR3. The CDR3 loop is CASSRLYQPQHF. CDR3 bases: TGTGCCAGCAGCCGTTTATATCAGCCCCAGCATTTT.

This clone was counted once. The V call is TRBV6-5, the J call TRBJ2-1, with D tentatively TRBD1 (6 bases). Trimming pared 11 bases from V and 0 bases from J, leaving 14 bases between. CDR3 size: 14 residues. The germline V gene encodes CDR1 MNHEY and CDR2 SVGAGI. The CDR3 here is CAVRDTGSYNEQFF. CDR3 coding DNA: TGTGCCGTTCGGGACACTGGCTCCTACAATGAGCAGTTCTTC.

CDR3 loop: CASRGSLNTEAFF. CDR3 nucleotide sequence: TGTGCCAGCAGGGGCAGCCTGAACACTGAAGCTTTCTTT. The chain uses TRBV27 and TRBJ1-1; no clear D. The CDR3 extends over 13 amino acids. Germline CDR1 is MNHEY and CDR2 is SMNVEV (reference sequence). The V gene lost 6 bases and the J gene lost 0 bases, with 8 bases spanning the gap.

This chain connects TRBV7-9 to TRBJ2-4; TRBD1 aligns across 7 bases. Trimming at V came to 5 bases and at J to 5 bases, leaving 6 bases not matched to a gene. CDR1 is SEHNR, CDR2 FQNEAQ, per germline (reference sequence). The CDR3 is 14 amino acids. CDR3 sequence (DNA): TGTGCCAGCAGCCGGTTGGGACAGCAAAACATTCAGTACTTC. It yields the protein CASSRLGQQNIQYF.

This clone was seen only once. The chain links TRBV29-1 to TRBJ2-2; possibly TRBD1 or TRBD2 for D (5 bases each). Trimming pared 0 bases from V and 8 bases from J, leaving 16 bases between. Germline CDR1 is SQVTM and CDR2 is ANQGSEA. The CDR3 spans 15 residues. The CDR3 nucleotides read TGCAGCGTTGAAGATCGGCAGGGCGGGCGGGGGGAGCTGTTTTTT. It specifies CSVEDRQGGRGELFF.

This clone was recorded only once. V gene TRBV6-5 combines with J gene TRBJ2-3; 12 nucleotides match TRBD2. Germline V gene sequence: CDR1 MNHEY, CDR2 SVGAGI. CDR3 length: 13 amino acids. V lost 10 bases and J lost 5; bases outside the gene matches: 4. The DNA of the CDR3 is TGTGCCACTAGCGGGGGGGCGGGAGATACGCAGTATTTT. This sequence encodes CATSGGAGDTQYF.

This clone appeared a few times. In DNA form, the CDR3 reads TGTGCCAGCTCACCCAGGGCTAGCGCAGAGGGGGAGACCCAGTACTTC. Its translation: CASSPRASAEGETQYF. The V call is TRBV18, the J call TRBJ2-5, with D possibly matching TRBD2 (6 bases). Trimming took off 3 bases at V and 5 bases at J, with 19 bases between the two ends. Per germline, CDR1 KGHSH and CDR2 LQKENI. The CDR3 spans 16 residues.

The chain links TRBV15 to TRBJ2-7; maybe TRBD2 (5 bases). V dropped 0 bases and J dropped 2 bases, with 8 bases sitting between them. Germline V CDR1 and CDR2: LNHNV, YYDKDF (reference sequence). This CDR3 spans 14 amino acids. CDR3 DNA sequence: TGTGCCACCAGCAGAGACGGGGTAGCCTACGAGCAGTACTTC. This encodes CATSRDGVAYEQYF.

On this clone: At the DNA level, this CDR3 is encoded by other sequences in the same sample as well. The V call is TRBV27, the J call TRBJ2-3; 8 nucleotides agree with TRBD2. The trim removed 5 bases at V and 2 bases at J, leaving 6 bases unmatched. Germline V lookup: CDR1 MNHEY, CDR2 SMNVEV (reference sequence). The CDR3 is 15 residues long. CDR3 nucleotides: TGTGCCAGCAGTGGTCTAGCGGGCTTCACAGATACGCAGTATTTT. Encoded protein: CASSGLAGFTDTQYF.

This clone came up once. The chain couples TRBV2 to TRBJ2-7; TRBD1 matches at 7 bases. The J segment lost 1 base and the V segment lost 3 bases, leaving 9 bases of the junction unmatched. The CDR3 is 16 amino acids. Germline V gives CDR1 SNHLY, CDR2 FYNNEI. The CDR3 DNA reads TGTGCCAGCAGTGATCCCCGACAGGGTAGGTCCTACGAGCAGTACTTC. This gives the protein CASSDPRQGRSYEQYF.

The gene calls are TRBV4-3 and TRBJ2-1, with D possibly called TRBD1 or TRBD2 (5 bases each). Germline lookup yields CDR1 LGHNA and CDR2 YSLEER. The CDR3 spans 15 residues. V was shortened by 1 base and J by 2 bases, with 9 bases between the two germline ends. CDR3 region: CASSQGGTPYNEQFF. CDR3 DNA: TGCGCCAGCAGCCAAGGGGGGACCCCCTACAATGAGCAGTTCTTC.

J is TRBJ1-2 and V is TRBV5-6; D is ambiguous. V was shortened by 0 bases and J by 8 bases, with 11 bases between the two germline ends. The CDR3 has 13 amino acids. In germline, CDR1 is SGHDT, CDR2 YYEEEE. In DNA form, the CDR3 reads TGTGCCAGCAGCTTGGTTTTAAGTGGCGGCTACACCTTC. Translating it yields CASSLVLSGGYTF.

This chain connects TRBV2 to TRBJ2-2, with 9 nucleotides matching TRBD1. CDR3 size: 16 residues. With V trimmed by 6 bases and J by 2 bases, 7 bases remained unmatched. Germline-derived CDR1 and CDR2 are SNHLY and FYNNEI. DNA of the CDR3: TGTGCCAGCAGAACGTTGGGACAGGGAAACACCGGGGAGCTGTTTTTT. Protein: CASRTLGQGNTGELFF.

This sequence joins TRBV7-8 and TRBJ2-6, with D possibly matching TRBD2 (6 bases). The CDR3 contains 15 residues. V was pared by 1 base and J by 2 bases, with 6 bases between. Germline V CDR1 and CDR2: SGHVS, FQNEAQ. The CDR3 bases are TGTGCCAGCAGCTTAGGGAGGGCTGGGGCCAACGTCCTGACTTTC. The encoded protein is CASSLGRAGANVLTF.

This clone has more than one count but fewer than ten. V is TRBV6-1 and J is TRBJ1-5; no definite D call. The CDR3 length is 14 residues. Per germline, CDR1 MNHNS and CDR2 SASEGT. V was trimmed by 5 bases and J by 3 bases, leaving 11 bases between them. In DNA, the CDR3 is TGTGCCAGCAGTCCTTCCGGCACCAATCAGCCCCAGCATTTT. The encoded protein is CASSPSGTNQPQHF.